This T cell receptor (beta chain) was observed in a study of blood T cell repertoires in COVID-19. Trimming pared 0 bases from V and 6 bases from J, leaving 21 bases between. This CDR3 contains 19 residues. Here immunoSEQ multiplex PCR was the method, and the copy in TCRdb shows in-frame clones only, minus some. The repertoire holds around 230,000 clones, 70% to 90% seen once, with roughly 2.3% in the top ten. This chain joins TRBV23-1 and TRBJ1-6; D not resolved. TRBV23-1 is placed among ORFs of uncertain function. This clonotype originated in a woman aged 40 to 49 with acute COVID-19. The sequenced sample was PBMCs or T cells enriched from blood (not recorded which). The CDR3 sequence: CASSQSVGGGGSLNSPLHF. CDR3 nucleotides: TGCGCCAGCAGTCAATCCGTGGGTGGCGGTGGCTCCCTTAATTCACCCCTCCACTTT.